Shown below are 5 T cell receptor beta chains from a single sample sequenced in a study of T cells in Graves' hyperthyroidism and ophthalmopathy. Regions amplified from RNA transcripts were the TCR beta CDR3 regions. HTBI primers were used for first-round RT-PCR of the TCR CDR3. In TCRdb, the multiplex PCR reads were re-called with MiXCR into one record per CDR3 protein. The table includes a few hundred thousand distinct CDR3 sequences, roughly 20% detected once. Sequencing was carried out using blood. Source of these receptors: a man aged 18-30 years with Graves' hyperthyroidism.

A few counts support this clonotype. The CDR3, as DNA: TGTGCCAGCAGTCCCGGGGGGCCTGCGGGGGAGACCCAGTACTTC. This translates into CASSPGGPAGETQYF. The chain is built from TRBV4-2 and TRBJ2-5, with a weak D call TRBD2 (7 bases). The CDR3 consists of 15 residues. CDR1 is LGHNA and CDR2 is YNFKEQ in the germline V gene. The ends were cut back, 6 bases at V and 5 bases at J, with 19 bases in the middle.

The J gene is TRBJ2-2, the V gene TRBV6-2 or TRBV6-3, with 7 bases identical to TRBD2. CDR1 is MNHEY, CDR2 SVGEGT, per germline. Trimming cost V 4 bases and J 11 bases; bases outside gene matches: 22. The CDR3 length is 18 residues. CDR3 residues: CASSSHLGHSGLFPELFF. CDR3 nucleotides: TGTGCCAGCAGTTCCCACCTAGGTCATAGCGGGCTCTTCCCCGAGCTGTTTTTT.

This clonotype has a count of ten or more. The chain links TRBV6-5 to TRBJ2-7; 7 bases match TRBD1. Unmatched junction bases numbered 5, after V lost 6 bases and J lost 0 bases. The germline CDR1 and CDR2 sequences are MNHEY and SVGAGI. This CDR3 spans 14 amino acids. CDR3 protein: CASRIGQDSYEQYF. The DNA for the CDR3 is TGTGCCAGCAGGATAGGACAGGACTCCTACGAGCAGTACTTC.

This clonotype appeared many times. The chain carries TRBV13 and TRBJ2-7; TRBD1 might be the D (6 bases). CDR3 length equals 17 residues. Germline V gives CDR1 PRHDT, CDR2 FYEKMQ (reference sequence). V lost 9 bases and J 6 bases, leaving 30 bases between the germline ends. The CDR3: CARTSVPRGEGSVEQYF. CDR3 DNA: TGTGCCAGGACCTCAGTACCCAGGGGCGAAGGTTCCGTCGAGCAGTACTTC.

The chain links TRBV19 to TRBJ2-2; the match to TRBD2 covers 14 bases. The V gene end was trimmed by 3 bases and the J gene end by 7 bases; junction bases not matched to a gene: 4. The CDR3 is 16 residues long. Germline CDR1 LNHDA, CDR2 SQIVND (reference sequence). The CDR3, as DNA: TGTGCCAGTAGTATGGGACTAGCGGGAGTGTACGGGGAGCTGTTTTTT. Translating gives CASSMGLAGVYGELFF.